The TCR beta chain under discussion was sequenced for a study of blood T cells in healthy people across ages (dated by TCRdb to between 2014 and 2016). For context, the study as a whole: In model experiments, roughly one uniquely barcoded TCR beta cDNA molecule per two T cells was captured by template switching. The study measured age-related changes in TCR beta repertoire diversity using deep sequencing normalized with unique cDNA molecular identifiers. The donors were split into four age groups: young (average 16 years), middle-aged (nearly 40), aged (about 56) and long-lived (approximately 80). To avoid experimental bias, donors of different ages were distributed randomly across sequencing lanes. Two additional independent replicas of 1 million unique cDNA reads from the same blood draw were analyzed for two donors (one aged 18 to 30 and one aged 80 or older). The research as a whole found: Bulk unsorted PBMC profiling prevented conclusive comparison of naive and antigen-experienced compartments. Observed TCR beta diversity per million T cells fell roughly linearly with age, and a significant reduction was already apparent by age around 39. Observed TCR beta diversity correlated strongly with the percentage of naive T cells measured by flow cytometry. Donor CMV infection status was unknown, potentially confounding age-related changes in expanded clonotypes. Estimates of total diversity based on one million sequenced T cells were regarded as lower bounds and as underestimates. Compared with the aged group, more naive CD4+ T cells, fewer expanded clones and increased TCR diversity were shown by the long-lived group, suggesting age selection.

Donors were roughly 40 systemically healthy Caucasian individuals from Russia aged roughly 6 to 100 years. Around 10 milliliters of peripheral blood were collected from each donor into EDTA-treated Vacutainer tubes. Ficoll-Paque density-gradient centrifugation was used to isolate PBMCs, with at least 7 million per sample. Total RNA was extracted from PBMCs with Trizol reagent, with at least 5 micrograms obtained per sample. Naive CD45RAhigh/CD27high T cell percentages were measured by flow cytometry on a PBMC aliquot from every donor. The CDR3, cysteine through phenylalanine, is 13 amino acids long. Only the CDR3 part of the read is kept: 39 bases, read in frame from the first base. CDR1 DFQATT and CDR2 SNEGSKA are derived from the germline V gene (reference sequence). As for this clonotype: Its binding antigen is unknown. Base qualities are not at hand, and no much larger clone is one base apart.

The receptor library was made with 5' RACE. Sequenced using an Illumina HiSeq 2500. A second PCR of about 6 to 11 cycles was performed with a sample-barcoded 5' primer and a J-beta primer mix. Each TCR beta cDNA molecule received a unique molecular identifier from a template-switch 5' adaptor carrying 12 random nucleotides. Each sample yielded at least 3 million CDR3-containing paired-end reads. All of the RNA was converted into first-strand cDNA using the Mint cDNA synthesis kit, with a TRBC-specific oligonucleotide serving as the primer. All cDNA was treated with uracil-DNA glycosylase and then went through a first 18-cycle PCR with the universal primers M1SS and BC2_uni_R. Processing in the source paper ran as follows. For normalization, 1 million high-quality reads, each with a distinct molecular identifier, were randomly selected from each sample. Instead of being binned into consensus sequences, reads with shared molecular identifiers were discarded. CDR3 identification, clonotype clustering and error correction used MiTCR with a Q25 quality threshold and the strictest error-elimination algorithm. A nonparametric unseen species model with Euler transformation was used to estimate lower-bound total TCR beta diversity. TCRdb took the public reads, trimmed them with fastp at Q25, ran MiXCR for clone calling and kept in-frame beta chains. One record per CDR3 amino acid sequence lists the most common genes and DNA. Here the V and J calls rest on TCRdb's processing, not on the authors' analysis. The sample data list fewer than 900,000 distinct CDR3 sequences, and 36% of these were observed just once. The top ten hold approximately 12% of the sample.

Sequenced input: blood. The rearrangement combines TRBV20-1 with TRBJ2-1, with 9 middle bases fitting TRBD1. This TCR derives from a man in his late teens or twenties in good health. The base sequence is TGCAGCATGACAGGGGGGAACGACAATGAGCAGTTCTTC. It encodes CSMTGGNDNEQFF.